The present TCR beta chain was sequenced within a study of blood T cell repertoires in COVID-19 (dated by TCRdb to 2018 to 2021). Concerning the study at large: Samples covering the acute and convalescent phases of COVID-19 were provided by collaborators in the United States, Italy and Spain. The material from the prospective study consisted of cDNA or gDNA derived from T cells, B-cell-depleted T cells, or PBMCs. Samples were obtained from the ongoing ImmuneRACE study (first 160 participants) and from 950 to 1,500 subjects provided by 6 global collaborators. Sample metadata almost always included a de-identified subject ID, COVID-19 status, age in years and sex. A freely available public database, intended as a resource for researchers studying the immune response to SARS-CoV-2, is where the repertoires were released. Where HLA class I and class II types were available, the types were taken from metadata supplied by the sample provider, not from assay-based typing. Subjects who had been exposed to COVID-19, were actively infected with it, or had recovered from it provided the deeply sampled blood TCRbeta repertoires that made up the dataset.

Each collaborating institution followed its own protocols to collect whole blood in K2EDTA tubes. For TCRbeta analysis, collaborators shipped samples in one of three forms: frozen whole blood, isolated PBMCs, or DNA extracted from either of those sample types. Inclusive of the bounding cysteine and phenylalanine, the CDR3 is 16 residues long. Only the CDR3 DNA is retained, 48 bases long and in frame from the first base. From the germline V gene, CDR1 is SGDLS and CDR2 is YYNGEE. V is pared back by 3 bases and J by 5 bases, with 15 bases lying between the germline termini. Turning to this clone: This clone's antigen is unknown. Base qualities are not provided; no much larger clone lies one nucleotide away.

What the study reported, not specific to this receptor: Clinical and demographic metadata were provided uncurated, with the amount varying by source and participant.

TCRbeta CDR3 regions were amplified from genomic DNA by means of the immunoSEQ Assay, a bias-controlled multiplex PCR. Processing in the source paper ran as follows. The number of nucleated cells in each sample was estimated by amplification of reference gene primers within the assay. Sequence reads were collapsed and filtered to measure the absolute abundance of every unique TCRbeta CDR3 rearrangement. For each sample, productive Simpson clonality was calculated as the square root of Simpson's diversity index across productive rearrangements. TCRdb carries this immuneACCESS record with in-frame sequences only. Its versions omit some clonotypes, under half of them owing to an unresolved V gene in the studies checked, with the rest unexplained. The DNA gave D and trimming, while V, J and clone size come from that table. The sample records roughly 410,000 clones, roughly 90% of which are singletons. Jointly, the top ten make up more than 0.95% of the sample.

The origin of this receptor is a man aged 35-49 years with acute or convalescent COVID-19. This sequence uses TRBV9 and TRBJ1-6; tentative D gene TRBD1, with 6 bases matching. Sequencing input: peripheral blood. The CDR3 region reads CASSATNRAHNSPLHF. The nucleotides are TGTGCCAGCAGCGCGACCAACAGGGCCCATAATTCACCCCTCCACTTT.